Included here is one T cell receptor beta chain sequence, with context. Germline V CDR1 and CDR2: SGHDT, YYEEEE. CDR3 length: 14 amino acids. V lost 4 bases, J lost 3 bases, and 13 bases lay in between. The source of the sample is a study of shared clonotypes between healthy human individuals. This table comes from immunoSEQ multiplex PCR, and its TCRdb copy is limited to in-frame clones, with some not included. Here the sample spans approximately 2.4 million clones, roughly 95% being singletons. This chain connects TRBV5-6 to TRBJ1-2; D uncertain. Sequencing was done on a sample of naive CD4+ T cells sorted from blood. Subset here: CD45RA+ positively selected. The TCR originated in a man between 18 and 35 years old in good health. The CDR3 protein is CASSGWNWDYGYTF. The CDR3 DNA is TGTGCCAGCAGCGGGTGGAACTGGGACTATGGCTACACCTTC.